Each of the 32 T cell receptor beta chains below was sequenced from the same sample in a study of shared clonotypes between healthy human individuals. The data were produced by immunoSEQ multiplex PCR, yet TCRdb's version contains in-frame clones alone and is incomplete. The repertoire includes roughly 2 million clones, roughly 94% of them detected once, and 0.1% to 0.15% sits in the top ten. Sequenced sample: naive CD4+ T cells sorted from blood. Described subset: CD45RA+ positively selected. These receptors were obtained from a man aged 18 to 30 in good health.

The rearrangement joins TRBV28 to TRBJ2-5; TRBD1 agrees at 7 bases. CDR3 length equals 13 residues. The J segment lost 4 bases and the V segment lost 5 bases, leaving 4 bases of the junction unmatched. CDR1 MDHEN and CDR2 SYDVKM come from the germline V gene. In DNA form, the CDR3 reads TGTGCCAGCAGTCCAGGGGGATCAGAGACCCAGTACTTC. Protein: CASSPGGSETQYF.

This chain uses TRBV5-1 with TRBJ2-2, with no clear D. The CDR3 spans 13 residues. Deletions cut 4 bases from V and 1 base from J, with 5 bases between. Per the germline V gene, CDR1 is SGHRS and CDR2 is YFSETQ. CDR3 coding DNA: TGCGCCAGCAGCACAGTGAACACCGGGGAGCTGTTTTTT. It yields the protein CASSTVNTGELFF. The full variable domain, in which reference TRBV5-1 and TRBJ2-2 provide the parts outside the CDR3, is KAGVTQTPRYLIKTRGQQVTLSCSPISGHRSVSWYQQTPGQGLQFLFEYFSETQRNKGNFPGRFSGRQFSNSRSEMNVSTLELGDSALYLCASSTVNTGELFFGEGSRLTVL.

Points on this clone: This specimen includes other DNA sequences encoding the same CDR3. The chain uses TRBV7-2 and TRBJ2-7, with 9 bases aligning to TRBD1. Germline V gene data show CDR1 as SGHTA and CDR2 as FQGNSA. Trimming at V came to 6 bases and at J to 6 bases, leaving 9 bases not matched to a gene. This CDR3 comprises 14 residues. Here the CDR3 reads CASSSRQGVGEQYF. CDR3 DNA: TGTGCCAGCAGTTCGAGACAGGGGGTCGGCGAGCAGTACTTC. The full variable domain, its missing parts supplied by reference TRBV7-2 and TRBJ2-7, is GAGVSQSPSNKVTEKGKDVELRCDPISGHTALYWYRQSLGQGLEFLIYFQGNSAPDKSGLPSDRFSAERTGGSVSTLTIQRTQQEDSAVYLCASSSRQGVGEQYFGPGTRLTVT.

J is TRBJ2-6 and V is TRBV11-2, with D tentatively TRBD1 (5 bases). There are 16 residues in the CDR3. In germline, CDR1 is SGHAT, CDR2 FQNNGV. V was trimmed by 2 bases and J by 2 bases, leaving 10 bases between them. The CDR3 DNA reads TGTGCCAGCAGCTTAAGCAGGGAAGCTGGGGCCAACGTCCTGACTTTC. This gives the protein CASSLSREAGANVLTF.

The J gene is TRBJ2-1, the V gene TRBV11-3; D assignment may be TRBD1 or TRBD2 (5 bases each). V was shortened by 1 base and J by 3 bases, with 10 bases between the two germline ends. CDR1 is SGHNT and CDR2 is YENEEA in the germline V gene. There are 15 residues in the CDR3. CDR3 sequence: CASSLGWGSYNEQFF. CDR3 bases: TGTGCCAGCAGCTTAGGGTGGGGGAGCTACAATGAGCAGTTCTTC.

DNA for the CDR3: TGCGCCAGCAGCGAAACCGGGCTAGCGGGAGCTGGAGAGCAGTACTTC. Encoded protein: CASSETGLAGAGEQYF. The rearrangement joins TRBV5-1 to TRBJ2-7; 10 bases fit TRBD2. Germline-derived CDR1 and CDR2 are SGHRS and YFSETQ. The V and J ends lost 4 bases and 7 bases, in that order; junction bases with no gene match: 14. The CDR3 spans 16 residues.

V usage is TRBV9 and J usage is TRBJ1-3; no reliable D call. CDR3 length equals 15 residues. The V gene's germline CDR1 is SGDLS and CDR2 YYNGEE. Trimming cost V 3 bases and J 0 bases, with 10 bases left between them. CDR3 sequence reads: CASSGEQLSGNTIYF. The CDR3 coding sequence is TGTGCCAGCAGCGGGGAACAGCTCTCTGGAAACACCATATATTTT.

This rearrangement joins TRBV5-1 to TRBJ2-3; tentative D call: TRBD1 (8 bases). CDR1 and CDR2 from the germline V gene are SGHRS and YFSETQ. This CDR3 comprises 16 residues. The V and J ends lost 4 bases and 2 bases respectively, with 17 bases between them. The CDR3 spells CASSRGDRSSTDTQYF. For the CDR3, the DNA is TGCGCCAGCAGCCGGGGGGACAGGTCCTCCACAGATACGCAGTATTTT.

The chain carries TRBV5-5 and TRBJ2-5, with D perhaps assigned TRBD1 or TRBD2 (5 bases each). V lost 0 bases and J lost 3, with 12 bases in between. Germline CDR1 is SGHKS and CDR2 is YYEKEE (reference sequence). CDR3 length: 15 residues. The CDR3 here is CASSLEGRIKETQYF. Written as DNA, the CDR3 is TGTGCCAGCAGCTTGGAGGGACGGATCAAAGAGACCCAGTACTTC.

J is TRBJ2-1 and V is TRBV9, with TRBD1 matching over 7 bases. Germline assignment: CDR1 SGDLS and CDR2 YYNGEE. J gave up 5 bases and V 4 bases, and 9 bases lay outside the gene matches. The CDR3 has 15 residues. The DNA for the CDR3 is TGTGCCAGCAGCCCACCGGGACAGAGAGACAATGAGCAGTTCTTC. It yields the protein CASSPPGQRDNEQFF.

In its sample, this clone was seen once. V and J are TRBV18 and TRBJ1-2; D unresolved. The V end was cut by 3 bases, the J end by 4 bases, with 9 bases between. This CDR3 is 13 amino acids long. Germline V lookup: CDR1 KGHSH, CDR2 LQKENI. CDR3 sequence: CASSPEGTYGYTF. The CDR3 bases are TGTGCCAGCTCACCGGAGGGAACCTATGGCTACACCTTC.

Turning to this clone: It may be a read error: a sequence one base away is much more abundant. The sample has other DNA sequences that encode this CDR3 too. The chain combines TRBV28 with TRBJ1-2; D unresolved. The V gene lost 3 bases and the J gene lost 4 bases, with 6 bases spanning the gap. Germline V gene lookup returns CDR1 MDHEN and CDR2 SYDVKM. The CDR3 loop spans 12 amino acids. This CDR3 is CASSFVSYGYTF. CDR3 nucleotide sequence: TGTGCCAGCAGTTTTGTGAGCTATGGCTACACCTTC.

The chain links TRBV5-1 to TRBJ1-1; D unclear. Trimming shortened V by 2 bases and J by 0 bases, and 8 bases separated the two germline ends. The germline CDR1 and CDR2 sequences are SGHRS and YFSETQ. This CDR3 is 14 amino acids long. The DNA for the CDR3 is TGCGCCAGCAGCTTTGGCAGAATGAACACTGAAGCTTTCTTT. Encoded protein: CASSFGRMNTEAFF.

As concerns this clone: Other DNA sequences of this sample code for an identical CDR3. This chain connects TRBV5-4 to TRBJ1-1; 8 nucleotides match TRBD1. The trim removed 4 bases at V and 4 bases at J, leaving 3 bases unmatched. Germline values: CDR1 SGHNT, CDR2 YYREEE (reference sequence). The CDR3 is 13 amino acids. CDR3: CASSQQGGTEAFF. The CDR3 nucleotides read TGTGCCAGCAGCCAACAGGGGGGCACTGAAGCTTTCTTT.

The V call is TRBV10-1, the J call TRBJ2-1; no clear D. Between the trimmed V and J ends, which lost 0 bases and 0 bases, there was a span of 9 bases. This CDR3 has 16 amino acids. Germline CDR1 and CDR2: WNHNN and SYGVQD (reference sequence). The DNA for the CDR3 is TGCGCCAGCAGTGAGTCTGTGTACAGCTCCTACAATGAGCAGTTCTTC. Amino acid sequence: CASSESVYSSYNEQFF.

This rearrangement joins TRBV6-5 to TRBJ1-5; D gene unclear. Trimming took off 0 bases at V and 6 bases at J, with 9 bases between the two ends. The CDR3 is 14 residues long. The germline CDR1 and CDR2 sequences are MNHEY and SVGAGI. CDR3 in DNA: TGTGCCAGCAGTTACTCGATCGAAGGTCAGCCCCAGCATTTT. This sequence encodes CASSYSIEGQPQHF.

The count of this clone is one. The chain uses TRBV9 and TRBJ2-1; 7 nucleotides line up with TRBD2. CDR1 and CDR2 (germline): SGDLS, YYNGEE. The CDR3 covers 15 residues. The trim removed 1 base at V and 0 bases at J, leaving 1 base unmatched. The CDR3 region has the DNA TGTGCCAGCAGCGTAAGGGACTACTCCTACAATGAGCAGTTCTTC. Encoded protein: CASSVRDYSYNEQFF. The entire variable domain, with the rest obtained from reference TRBV9 and TRBJ2-1, is as follows: DSGVTQTPKHLITATGQRVTLRCSPRSGDLSVYWYQQSLDQGLQFLIQYYNGEERAKGNILERFSAQQFPDLHSELNLSSLELGDSALYFCASSVRDYSYNEQFFGPGTRLTVL.

This clone was seen only once. The chain is built from TRBV28 and TRBJ1-4, with 9 bases fitting TRBD1. The length of the CDR3 is 15 residues. J gave up 5 bases and V 8 bases, and 9 bases lay outside the gene matches. Germline V CDR1 and CDR2: MDHEN, SYDVKM. The DNA of the CDR3 is TGTGCCAGCGGAAGCACAGGGGGCTCAAATGAAAAACTGTTTTTT. This translates into CASGSTGGSNEKLFF.

The V gene is TRBV29-1, the J gene TRBJ2-1; TRBD2 agrees at 7 bases. V shed 4 bases, J shed 0 bases, and the junction held 12 bases outside the gene matches. The CDR3 is 17 amino acids. Germline V gene sequence: CDR1 SQVTM, CDR2 ANQGSEA. The CDR3 nucleotides are TGCAGCGTTGGGAGCACCCAGGGACTAAGCTCCTACAATGAGCAGTTCTTC. It yields the protein CSVGSTQGLSSYNEQFF.

The J gene is TRBJ2-1, the V gene TRBV7-9, with TRBD1 as a possible D gene (6 bases). This CDR3 region has 17 residues. Trimming shortened V by 1 base and J by 6 bases, and 19 bases separated the two germline ends. Germline V CDR1 and CDR2: SEHNR, FQNEAQ (reference sequence). The CDR3 nucleotides are TGTGCCAGCAGCTTAGTAGTGGGGACACACGGTAGCAATGAGCAGTTCTTC. Translated: CASSLVVGTHGSNEQFF.

This sequence joins TRBV10-3 and TRBJ2-3, with D possibly matching TRBD2 (5 bases). The V gene lost 7 bases and the J gene lost 3 bases, with 11 bases spanning the gap. Germline V gene data show CDR1 as ENHRY and CDR2 as SYGVKD. The length of the CDR3 is 13 residues. CDR3 region: CAIMAGFTDTQYF. The DNA for the CDR3 is TGTGCCATCATGGCGGGTTTTACAGATACGCAGTATTTT.

This chain uses TRBV27 with TRBJ1-5; TRBD1 might be the D (5 bases). Germline CDR1 is MNHEY and CDR2 is SMNVEV (reference sequence). This CDR3 has 18 amino acids. V was shortened by 8 bases and J by 2 bases, with 25 bases between the two germline ends. The CDR3 DNA follows: TGTGCCAGCTGCCTGGGGCAGTCTTTCGGTTATGGCAATCAGCCCCAGCATTTT. Its translation is CASCLGQSFGYGNQPQHF.

The V and J genes are TRBV7-2 and TRBJ1-2; 7 bases align to TRBD1. The length of the CDR3 is 14 residues. Germline V gives CDR1 SGHTA, CDR2 FQGNSA. The junction had 9 bases not matched to a gene; V was cut back by 5 bases and J by 6 bases. The CDR3, as DNA: TGTGCCAGCAGCGCCAGGGGGGGATCCCATGGCTACACCTTC. This translates into CASSARGGSHGYTF. The whole variable domain, remainder taken from reference TRBV7-2 and TRBJ1-2, is GAGVSQSPSNKVTEKGKDVELRCDPISGHTALYWYRQSLGQGLEFLIYFQGNSAPDKSGLPSDRFSAERTGGSVSTLTIQRTQQEDSAVYLCASSARGGSHGYTFGSGTRLTVV.

The chain is built from TRBV7-2 and TRBJ2-1; D remains ambiguous. The V end was cut by 1 base, the J end by 10 bases, with 11 bases between. From germline, CDR1 is SGHTA and CDR2 FQGNSA. The CDR3 runs to 13 residues. CDR3 protein: CASSLVLISEQFF. CDR3 DNA: TGTGCCAGCAGCTTAGTTCTCATCAGCGAGCAGTTCTTC.

V gene TRBV4-1 combines with J gene TRBJ2-3; 9 positions agree with TRBD1. CDR3 length: 14 residues. Germline V lookup: CDR1 MGHRA, CDR2 YSYEKL. V shed 10 bases and J 5 bases; nucleotides not matched to a gene: 10. The CDR3 here is CATSTGDRVDTQYF. CDR3 DNA sequence: TGCGCCACCTCCACCGGGGACAGGGTAGATACGCAGTATTTT.

The chain combines TRBV4-1 with TRBJ1-3; a possible D gene is TRBD1 (6 bases). This CDR3 contains 15 residues. With 1 base removed from V and 4 bases from J, the gap between germline ends came to 11 bases. CDR1 and CDR2 from the germline V gene are MGHRA and YSYEKL. CDR3 in amino acids: CASSQVAGAGNTIYF. The CDR3, as DNA: TGCGCCAGCAGCCAAGTCGCAGGGGCAGGAAACACCATATATTTT.

The chain links TRBV11-2 to TRBJ1-3; TRBD1 aligns across 8 bases. The CDR3 consists of 17 residues. CDR1 SGHAT and CDR2 FQNNGV come from the germline V gene. Germline trimming cut 5 bases from V and 0 bases from J; bases unmatched to any gene: 9. CDR3 residues: CASSHLDRGFSGNTIYF. The CDR3 region has the DNA TGTGCCAGCAGCCATCTCGACAGGGGCTTCTCTGGAAACACCATATATTTT.

The genes are TRBV18 and TRBJ1-4; no firm D call. The V end lost 3 bases, the J end lost 8 bases, and 19 bases lay between the germline ends. The CDR3 spans 16 residues. The germline V gene has CDR1 KGHSH and CDR2 LQKENI. The CDR3 here is CASSPRRPDLGEKLFF. The CDR3 region has the DNA TGTGCCAGCTCACCTCGGCGTCCGGACTTAGGGGAAAAACTGTTTTTT.

Written as DNA, the CDR3 is TGTGCCAGTAGTGGACAGGGTGATTATTACAATGAGCAGTTCTTC. This sequence encodes CASSGQGDYYNEQFF. The genes are TRBV19 and TRBJ2-1; the match to TRBD1 covers 8 bases. Looked up from germline, CDR1 is LNHDA and CDR2 is SQIVND (reference sequence). This CDR3 is 15 amino acids long. The V gene end was trimmed by 5 bases and the J gene end by 4 bases; junction bases not matched to a gene: 7.

The V gene is TRBV5-1, the J gene TRBJ2-1; D is tentatively TRBD1 or TRBD2 (6 bases each). Trimming took 2 bases from V and 0 from J, leaving 12 bases between them. CDR1 is SGHRS, CDR2 YFSETQ, per germline. The CDR3 runs 16 residues. The CDR3 loop reads CASSLGGDTSYNEQFF. The CDR3 nucleotides are TGCGCCAGCAGCTTAGGCGGGGACACCTCCTACAATGAGCAGTTCTTC.

The chain employs TRBV6-1 and TRBJ2-3, with D possibly TRBD2 on 5 matching bases. The CDR3 has 15 residues. V lost 7 bases and J 2 bases, leaving 16 bases between the germline ends. The germline CDR1 and CDR2 sequences are MNHNS and SASEGT. CDR3 residues: CASKRTGTSTDTQYF. The CDR3 DNA reads as TGTGCCAGCAAGCGGACGGGTACATCCACAGATACGCAGTATTTT.

V usage is TRBV15 and J usage is TRBJ2-1; 9 nucleotides line up with TRBD2. J gave up 6 bases and V 5 bases, and 8 bases lay outside the gene matches. The CDR3 is made up of 15 amino acids. The germline CDR1 and CDR2 sequences are LNHNV and YYDKDF (reference sequence). CDR3 sequence reads: CATSPRGGRVNEQFF. CDR3 sequence (DNA): TGTGCCACCAGCCCTCGGGGCGGGAGGGTCAATGAGCAGTTCTTC.